This is a list of T cell receptor beta chains from one sample in a study of cytomegalovirus exposure and HLA in healthy donors. Clones were read by immunoSEQ multiplex PCR, and TCRdb kept only the in-frame ones, dropping some. Recorded for this sample: about 160,000 clones. Sequencing was performed on PBMCs. The source of these receptors is a man younger than 45 in good health and CMV-seronegative. CDR3s include the opening cysteine and the closing phenylalanine or tryptophan. D genes are given only for firm matches. Size values are once, few and many counts, or a class for expanded clones, and some rows have none.

D gene: TRBD2
V gene: TRBV4-1
CDR3 length: 13
clone size: .
J gene: TRBJ2-7
CDR3 protein: CASSGSGSVEQYF
CDR3 DNA: TGCGCCAGCAGCGGGAGCGGGAGCGTCGAGCAGTACTTC

D gene: TRBD1
V gene: TRBV4-1
CDR3 length: 16
clone size: .
J gene: TRBJ1-5
CDR3 protein: CASSQSGGRSNQPQHF
CDR3 DNA: TGCGCCAGCAGCCAATCAGGGGGCCGAAGCAATCAGCCCCAGCATTTT

D gene: .
V gene: TRBV5-1
CDR3 length: 15
clone size: .
J gene: TRBJ2-2
CDR3 protein: CASSLGTPNTGELFF
CDR3 DNA: TGCGCCAGCAGCTTGGGGACACCGAACACCGGGGAGCTGTTTTTT

D gene: .
V gene: TRBV30
CDR3 length: 15
clone size: .
J gene: TRBJ2-1
CDR3 protein: CAWSGSGNSYNEQFF
CDR3 DNA: TGTGCCTGGAGTGGATCGGGGAACTCCTACAATGAGCAGTTCTTC

D gene: .
V gene: TRBV29-1
CDR3 length: 17
clone size: .
J gene: TRBJ2-6
CDR3 protein: CSVEGTGGLSGANVLTF
CDR3 DNA: TGCAGCGTTGAAGGGACAGGAGGGCTCTCTGGGGCCAACGTCCTGACTTTC

D gene: .
V gene: TRBV28
CDR3 length: 13
clone size: .
J gene: TRBJ2-6
CDR3 protein: CASRSGGANVLTF
CDR3 DNA: TGTGCCAGCAGGTCCGGGGGGGCCAACGTCCTGACTTTC

D gene: TRBD2
V gene: TRBV7-9
CDR3 length: 15
clone size: .
J gene: TRBJ2-2
CDR3 protein: CASSLSGGLTGELFF
CDR3 DNA: TGTGCCAGCAGCTTAAGCGGGGGCCTCACCGGGGAGCTGTTTTTT

D gene: .
V gene: TRBV9
CDR3 length: 16
clone size: .
J gene: TRBJ2-1
CDR3 protein: CASSVAQRAYDDEQFF
CDR3 DNA: TGTGCCAGCAGCGTAGCCCAGCGGGCCTATGACGATGAGCAGTTCTTC

D gene: .
V gene: TRBV23-1
CDR3 length: 17
clone size: .
J gene: TRBJ1-5
CDR3 protein: CASSQSGPGHSNQPQHF
CDR3 DNA: TGCGCCAGCAGTCAATCCGGTCCAGGCCATAGCAATCAGCCCCAGCATTTT

D gene: TRBD1
V gene: TRBV5-4
CDR3 length: 17
clone size: .
J gene: TRBJ1-4
CDR3 protein: CASSSQGGRLANEKLFF
CDR3 DNA: TGTGCCAGCAGCTCCCAGGGGGGCCGCCTAGCAAATGAAAAACTGTTTTTT

D gene: .
V gene: TRBV20-1
CDR3 length: 11
clone size: .
J gene: TRBJ1-2
CDR3 protein: CSATQAYGYTF
CDR3 DNA: TGCAGTGCTACCCAGGCGTATGGCTACACCTTC

D gene: .
V gene: TRBV5-1
CDR3 length: 15
clone size: .
J gene: TRBJ1-2
CDR3 protein: CASKQGSSYLYGYTF
CDR3 DNA: TGCGCCAGCAAGCAGGGTTCCAGCTATCTCTATGGCTACACCTTC

D gene: .
V gene: TRBV5-1
CDR3 length: 14
clone size: medium-sized
J gene: TRBJ2-1
CDR3 protein: CASSFSGAYNEQFF
CDR3 DNA: TGCGCCAGCAGCTTCTCAGGGGCCTACAATGAGCAGTTCTTC

D gene: TRBD2
V gene: TRBV9
CDR3 length: 18
clone size: .
J gene: TRBJ2-1
CDR3 protein: CASSVGLAGGRPYNEQFF
CDR3 DNA: TGTGCCAGCAGCGTGGGACTAGCGGGAGGGAGGCCCTACAATGAGCAGTTCTTC

D gene: TRBD1
V gene: TRBV6-1
CDR3 length: 19
clone size: .
J gene: TRBJ2-7
CDR3 protein: CASSVPGQGFRPDKYEQYF
CDR3 DNA: TGTGCCAGCAGTGTTCCGGGACAGGGGTTCCGACCGGACAAGTACGAGCAGTACTTC

D gene: .
V gene: TRBV18
CDR3 length: 12
clone size: .
J gene: TRBJ2-4
CDR3 protein: CASSQTQGQGDF
CDR3 DNA: TGTGCCAGCTCACAGACACAGGGACAAGGTGACTTC

D gene: .
V gene: TRBV30
CDR3 length: 15
clone size: .
J gene: TRBJ1-3
CDR3 protein: CAWSRVRERLGTIYF
CDR3 DNA: TGTGCCTGGAGCAGGGTCCGGGAGCGCTTAGGGACCATATATTTT

D gene: TRBD2
V gene: TRBV11-2
CDR3 length: 15
clone size: .
J gene: TRBJ2-7
CDR3 protein: CASSLGNREVDEQYF
CDR3 DNA: TGTGCCAGCAGCTTAGGGAATCGGGAGGTTGACGAGCAGTACTTC

D gene: TRBD2
V gene: TRBV11-2
CDR3 length: 15
clone size: .
J gene: TRBJ2-5
CDR3 protein: CASSLGTSHQETQYF
CDR3 DNA: TGTGCCAGCAGCCTCGGGACTAGCCATCAAGAGACCCAGTACTTC

D gene: .
V gene: TRBV5-1
CDR3 length: 14
clone size: .
J gene: TRBJ1-1
CDR3 protein: CASSLAILNTEAFF
CDR3 DNA: TGCGCCAGCAGCTTGGCTATATTGAACACTGAAGCTTTCTTT

D gene: .
V gene: TRBV10-3
CDR3 length: 16
clone size: .
J gene: TRBJ1-2
CDR3 protein: CAISEEGVISGEGYTF
CDR3 DNA: TGTGCCATCAGTGAAGAGGGGGTAATTTCTGGCGAGGGCTACACCTTC

D gene: .
V gene: TRBV5-1
CDR3 length: 14
clone size: .
J gene: TRBJ1-1
CDR3 protein: CASSPQGGNTEAFF
CDR3 DNA: TGCGCCAGCAGCCCCCAGGGAGGGAACACTGAAGCTTTCTTT

D gene: .
V gene: TRBV19
CDR3 length: 14
clone size: .
J gene: TRBJ2-3
CDR3 protein: CATITGQGGDTQYF
CDR3 DNA: TGTGCCACCATAACCGGCCAGGGGGGAGATACGCAGTATTTT

D gene: TRBD1
V gene: TRBV9
CDR3 length: 16
clone size: .
J gene: TRBJ2-3
CDR3 protein: CASSVEGTVSTDTQYF
CDR3 DNA: TGTGCCAGCAGCGTAGAAGGGACAGTTAGCACAGATACGCAGTATTTT

D gene: TRBD2
V gene: TRBV6-4
CDR3 length: 21
clone size: .
J gene: TRBJ2-7
CDR3 protein: CASSDSLASGDPTGGSYEQYF
CDR3 DNA: TGTGCCAGCAGTGACTCGCTGGCTAGCGGGGATCCAACGGGGGGGTCCTACGAGCAGTACTTC

D gene: .
V gene: TRBV6-5
CDR3 length: 14
clone size: .
J gene: TRBJ2-2
CDR3 protein: CASMARSNTGELFF
CDR3 DNA: TGTGCCAGCATGGCCAGGTCGAACACCGGGGAGCTGTTTTTT

D gene: .
V gene: TRBV6-1
CDR3 length: 14
clone size: .
J gene: TRBJ2-2
CDR3 protein: CASRSHRDTGELFF
CDR3 DNA: TGTGCCAGCCGTAGTCACAGGGACACCGGGGAGCTGTTTTTT

D gene: .
V gene: TRBV5-1
CDR3 length: 13
clone size: .
J gene: TRBJ2-1
CDR3 protein: CASSQDYYNEQFF
CDR3 DNA: TGCGCCAGCAGCCAGGACTACTACAATGAGCAGTTCTTC

D gene: .
V gene: TRBV9
CDR3 length: 12
clone size: .
J gene: TRBJ2-7
CDR3 protein: CASSLNSYEQYF
CDR3 DNA: TGTGCCAGCAGCCTTAACTCTTACGAGCAGTACTTC

D gene: .
V gene: TRBV5-1
CDR3 length: 15
clone size: .
J gene: TRBJ1-4
CDR3 protein: CASSLEPTTNEKLFF
CDR3 DNA: TGCGCCAGCAGCTTGGAGCCAACAACTAATGAAAAACTGTTTTTT

D gene: .
V gene: TRBV6-5
CDR3 length: 16
clone size: .
J gene: TRBJ2-2
CDR3 protein: CASSYRRRLNTGELFF
CDR3 DNA: TGTGCCAGCAGTTACCGGCGGAGATTGAACACCGGGGAGCTGTTTTTT

D gene: .
V gene: TRBV6-4
CDR3 length: 11
clone size: .
J gene: TRBJ2-2
CDR3 protein: CASMGAGELFF
CDR3 DNA: TGTGCCAGCATGGGCGCCGGGGAGCTGTTTTTT

D gene: .
V gene: TRBV29-1
CDR3 length: 12
clone size: .
J gene: TRBJ1-2
CDR3 protein: CSAGDRNYGYTF
CDR3 DNA: TGCAGCGCAGGAGACAGAAACTATGGCTACACCTTC

D gene: .
V gene: TRBV6-6
CDR3 length: 16
clone size: .
J gene: TRBJ2-6
CDR3 protein: CASSPQDITGANVLTF
CDR3 DNA: TGTGCCAGCAGTCCCCAGGACATAACTGGGGCCAACGTCCTGACTTTC

D gene: .
V gene: TRBV9
CDR3 length: 13
clone size: .
J gene: TRBJ1-1
CDR3 protein: CASSVQVNTEAFF
CDR3 DNA: TGTGCCAGCAGCGTACAGGTGAACACTGAAGCTTTCTTT

D gene: TRBD1
V gene: TRBV7-2
CDR3 length: 16
clone size: .
J gene: TRBJ2-3
CDR3 protein: CASSILGGWGTDTQYF
CDR3 DNA: TGTGCCAGCAGCATTTTAGGGGGCTGGGGCACAGATACGCAGTATTTT

D gene: TRBD1
V gene: TRBV6-5
CDR3 length: 14
clone size: .
J gene: TRBJ2-7
CDR3 protein: CASSYGQGKGEQYF
CDR3 DNA: TGTGCCAGCAGTTACGGACAGGGGAAAGGCGAGCAGTACTTC

D gene: .
V gene: TRBV5-1
CDR3 length: 15
clone size: .
J gene: TRBJ2-2
CDR3 protein: CASRTGGFETGELFF
CDR3 DNA: TGCGCCAGCAGGACGGGTGGGTTCGAGACCGGGGAGCTGTTTTTT

D gene: TRBD2
V gene: TRBV10-3
CDR3 length: 17
clone size: .
J gene: TRBJ2-3
CDR3 protein: CASLTGTSSPSTDTQYF
CDR3 DNA: TGTGCCAGCCTAACCGGGACTAGCAGTCCTAGCACAGATACGCAGTATTTT

D gene: TRBD1
V gene: TRBV27
CDR3 length: 15
clone size: .
J gene: TRBJ1-5
CDR3 protein: CASRRSAGGGQPQHF
CDR3 DNA: TGTGCCAGCAGGCGTTCGGCAGGGGGCGGTCAGCCCCAGCATTTT

D gene: TRBD2
V gene: TRBV28
CDR3 length: 15
clone size: .
J gene: TRBJ2-7
CDR3 protein: CASRVSGRDSYEQYF
CDR3 DNA: TGTGCCAGCAGGGTCAGCGGGAGGGATTCCTACGAGCAGTACTTC

D gene: TRBD1
V gene: TRBV9
CDR3 length: 14
clone size: .
J gene: TRBJ1-3
CDR3 protein: CASDRGTSGNTIYF
CDR3 DNA: TGTGCCAGCGACAGGGGGACTTCTGGAAACACCATATATTTT

D gene: .
V gene: TRBV9
CDR3 length: 14
clone size: .
J gene: TRBJ2-5
CDR3 protein: CASSGDRFQETQYF
CDR3 DNA: TGTGCCAGCAGCGGCGACAGGTTCCAAGAGACCCAGTACTTC

D gene: TRBD1
V gene: TRBV7-9
CDR3 length: 16
clone size: .
J gene: TRBJ1-1
CDR3 protein: CASSDPGQGVSTEAFF
CDR3 DNA: TGTGCCAGCAGCGATCCGGGACAGGGGGTGAGCACTGAAGCTTTCTTT

D gene: .
V gene: TRBV18
CDR3 length: 15
clone size: .
J gene: TRBJ2-5
CDR3 protein: CASSTNQAEGETQYF
CDR3 DNA: TGTGCCAGCTCAACGAACCAGGCCGAGGGAGAGACCCAGTACTTC